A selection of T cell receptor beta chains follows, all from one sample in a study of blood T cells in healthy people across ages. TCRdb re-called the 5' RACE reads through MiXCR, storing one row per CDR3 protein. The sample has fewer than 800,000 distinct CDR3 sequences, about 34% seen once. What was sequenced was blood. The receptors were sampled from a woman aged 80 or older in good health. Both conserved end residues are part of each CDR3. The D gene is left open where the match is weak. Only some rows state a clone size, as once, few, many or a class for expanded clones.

CDR3 protein: CASSQDSTGEETQYF; CDR3 DNA: TGCGCCAGCAGCCAAGATAGCACAGGGGAAGAGACCCAGTACTTC; V gene: TRBV4-1; D gene: TRBD1; clone size: many; J gene: TRBJ2-5
CDR3 protein: CSAREDSLNNSPLHF; CDR3 DNA: TGCAGTGCTAGAGAAGACAGTTTAAATAATTCACCCCTCCACTTT; V gene: TRBV20-1; D gene: NA; clone size: many; J gene: TRBJ1-6
CDR3 protein: CASRISGGYEQYF; CDR3 DNA: TGTGCCAGCAGAATTAGCGGGGGCTACGAGCAGTACTTC; V gene: TRBV27; D gene: TRBD2; clone size: NA; J gene: TRBJ2-7
CDR3 protein: CASSLALPAGDYNEQFF; CDR3 DNA: TGTGCCAGCAGTTTAGCGCTACCAGCGGGGGACTACAATGAGCAGTTCTTC; V gene: TRBV12-3/TRBV12-4; D gene: TRBD2; clone size: many; J gene: TRBJ2-1
CDR3 protein: CASSSASGLAKNIQYF; CDR3 DNA: TGTGCCAGCAGCTCTGCTAGCGGTCTAGCCAAAAACATTCAGTACTTC; V gene: TRBV13; D gene: TRBD2; clone size: NA; J gene: TRBJ2-4
CDR3 protein: CSARKGEPQETQYF; CDR3 DNA: TGCAGTGCTAGGAAGGGGGAGCCCCAAGAGACCCAGTACTTC; V gene: TRBV20-1; D gene: NA; clone size: many; J gene: TRBJ2-5
CDR3 protein: CASSLCRHFLATSEKLFF; CDR3 DNA: TGTGCCAGCAGCTTATGCAGGCATTTCCTTGCAACTAGTGAAAAACTGTTTTTT; V gene: TRBV7-4; D gene: NA; clone size: few; J gene: TRBJ1-4
CDR3 protein: CTTSEYRGTGELFF; CDR3 DNA: TGTACCACCAGCGAGTACAGGGGCACCGGGGAGCTGTTTTTT; V gene: TRBV15; D gene: TRBD1; clone size: NA; J gene: TRBJ2-2
CDR3 protein: CSARPNFLPREQETQYF; CDR3 DNA: TGCAGTGCCCGACCCAACTTCCTCCCGCGGGAGCAAGAGACCCAGTACTTC; V gene: TRBV20-1; D gene: TRBD2; clone size: few; J gene: TRBJ2-5
CDR3 protein: CASNLAGVSTGTQYF; CDR3 DNA: TGCGCCAGCAACTTAGCCGGGGTGAGCACAGGTACGCAGTATTTT; V gene: TRBV5-1; D gene: NA; clone size: NA; J gene: TRBJ2-3
CDR3 protein: CATRPLGRGHTEAFF; CDR3 DNA: TGTGCCACCAGACCCCTCGGGAGGGGCCACACTGAAGCTTTCTTT; V gene: TRBV6-2/TRBV6-3; D gene: NA; clone size: few; J gene: TRBJ1-1
CDR3 protein: CASSWNGGQGEQFF; CDR3 DNA: TGTGCCAGCAGCTGGAATGGGGGCCAGGGTGAGCAGTTCTTC; V gene: TRBV5-5; D gene: NA; clone size: few; J gene: TRBJ2-1
CDR3 protein: CASSLGQLHHNEQFF; CDR3 DNA: TGTGCCAGCAGCCTAGGACAGTTGCATCACAATGAGCAGTTCTTC; V gene: TRBV5-8; D gene: NA; clone size: many; J gene: TRBJ2-1
CDR3 protein: CSALVGQGGYTF; CDR3 DNA: TGCAGTGCGTTAGTAGGGCAGGGTGGCTACACCTTC; V gene: TRBV20-1; D gene: NA; clone size: few; J gene: TRBJ1-2
CDR3 protein: CASSLGDTQETQYF; CDR3 DNA: TGCGCCAGCAGCTTGGGGGACACCCAAGAGACCCAGTACTTC; V gene: TRBV5-1; D gene: NA; clone size: many; J gene: TRBJ2-5
CDR3 protein: CASSFADTTDTQYF; CDR3 DNA: TGTGCCAGCAGCTTTGCGGACACCACAGATACGCAGTATTTT; V gene: TRBV5-6; D gene: NA; clone size: many; J gene: TRBJ2-3
CDR3 protein: CSASGGTSGGAGSTDTQYF; CDR3 DNA: TGCAGTGCTAGCGGGGGGACTAGCGGGGGGGCGGGTTCCACAGATACGCAGTATTTT; V gene: TRBV20-1; D gene: TRBD2; clone size: few; J gene: TRBJ2-3
CDR3 protein: CASSQEPGAYEQYF; CDR3 DNA: TGTGCCAGCAGCCAAGAGCCGGGAGCCTACGAGCAGTACTTC; V gene: TRBV3-1; D gene: NA; clone size: NA; J gene: TRBJ2-7
CDR3 protein: CASREAGTLYEQYF; CDR3 DNA: TGCGCCAGCAGAGAGGCCGGGACTCTCTACGAGCAGTACTTC; V gene: TRBV10-2; D gene: NA; clone size: many; J gene: TRBJ2-7
CDR3 protein: CSAMVEYEQYF; CDR3 DNA: TGCAGTGCTATGGTTGAATATGAGCAGTACTTC; V gene: TRBV20-1; D gene: NA; clone size: NA; J gene: TRBJ2-7
CDR3 protein: CSVEMASGTQYF; CDR3 DNA: TGCAGCGTTGAAATGGCTAGCGGTACGCAGTATTTT; V gene: TRBV29-1; D gene: TRBD2; clone size: many; J gene: TRBJ2-3
CDR3 protein: CASSQDVAGGLYEQYF; CDR3 DNA: TGCGCCAGCAGCCAAGATGTGGCGGGAGGGCTCTACGAGCAGTACTTC; V gene: TRBV4-3; D gene: TRBD2; clone size: NA; J gene: TRBJ2-7
CDR3 protein: CASTMYNEQFF; CDR3 DNA: TGTGCCAGCACCATGTACAATGAGCAGTTCTTC; V gene: TRBV12-3/TRBV12-4; D gene: NA; clone size: many; J gene: TRBJ2-1
CDR3 protein: CSATNSRRLAGGHEQFF; CDR3 DNA: TGCAGTGCTACAAACTCCCGGAGACTAGCGGGGGGACATGAGCAGTTCTTC; V gene: TRBV20-1; D gene: TRBD2; clone size: many; J gene: TRBJ2-1
CDR3 protein: CASSDTTDTQYF; CDR3 DNA: TGTGCCAGCAGCGATACAACAGATACGCAGTATTTT; V gene: TRBV6-5; D gene: NA; clone size: many; J gene: TRBJ2-3
CDR3 protein: CASSSASTTGPTNEKLFF; CDR3 DNA: TGTGCCAGCAGCTCCGCCTCCACGACAGGACCTACTAATGAAAAACTGTTTTTT; V gene: TRBV7-9; D gene: NA; clone size: NA; J gene: TRBJ1-4
CDR3 protein: CASSFLGKVDFGGTDTQYF; CDR3 DNA: TGTGCCAGCAGTTTCCTTGGGAAGGTCGATTTCGGGGGCACAGATACGCAGTATTTT; V gene: TRBV6-5; D gene: NA; clone size: many; J gene: TRBJ2-3
CDR3 protein: CASSESGYQQELFF; CDR3 DNA: TGTGCCAGCAGTGAATCGGGGTACCAGCAGGAGCTGTTTTTT; V gene: TRBV2; D gene: NA; clone size: few; J gene: TRBJ2-2
CDR3 protein: CASSLTGMGREGDEQFF; CDR3 DNA: TGTGCCAGCAGCTTAACCGGGATGGGCAGGGAAGGGGATGAGCAGTTCTTC; V gene: TRBV7-9; D gene: NA; clone size: few; J gene: TRBJ2-1
CDR3 protein: CASSLGRATSGELFF; CDR3 DNA: TGCGCCAGCAGCTTAGGCAGGGCAACATCCGGGGAGCTGTTTTTT; V gene: TRBV5-1; D gene: NA; clone size: few; J gene: TRBJ2-2
CDR3 protein: CASSGLEGGSSYNSPLHF; CDR3 DNA: TGCGCCAGCAGCGGTCTCGAGGGAGGGTCGTCCTATAATTCACCCCTCCACTTT; V gene: TRBV5-1; D gene: NA; clone size: many; J gene: TRBJ1-6
CDR3 protein: CAWSKLAGVVSSYNEQFF; CDR3 DNA: TGTGCCTGGAGTAAACTAGCGGGGGTAGTAAGCTCCTACAATGAGCAGTTCTTC; V gene: TRBV30; D gene: TRBD2; clone size: many; J gene: TRBJ2-1
CDR3 protein: CASSQKGETQYF; CDR3 DNA: TGCGCCAGCAGTCAAAAAGGAGAGACCCAGTACTTC; V gene: TRBV5-1; D gene: NA; clone size: many; J gene: TRBJ2-5
CDR3 protein: CASSLALGETQYF; CDR3 DNA: TGTGCTAGCAGCTTAGCATTGGGGGAGACCCAGTACTTC; V gene: TRBV7-7; D gene: NA; clone size: many; J gene: TRBJ2-5
CDR3 protein: CASSAGIESTDTQYF; CDR3 DNA: TGTGCCAGCAGCGCCGGGATCGAAAGCACAGATACGCAGTATTTT; V gene: TRBV9; D gene: NA; clone size: many; J gene: TRBJ2-3
CDR3 protein: CASSLANLFGQFF; CDR3 DNA: TGTGCCAGCAGCTTAGCTAACCTCTTCGGGCAGTTCTTC; V gene: TRBV7-2; D gene: NA; clone size: many; J gene: TRBJ2-1
CDR3 protein: CASSGVGGRSTEAFF; CDR3 DNA: TGTGCCAGCAGCGGAGTGGGGGGGCGGAGCACTGAAGCTTTCTTT; V gene: TRBV5-4; D gene: NA; clone size: few; J gene: TRBJ1-1
CDR3 protein: CSARTGGNSPLHF; CDR3 DNA: TGCAGCGCACGGACAGGGGGTAATTCACCCCTCCACTTT; V gene: TRBV29-1; D gene: TRBD1; clone size: many; J gene: TRBJ1-6
CDR3 protein: CASSLEGGVSQETQYF; CDR3 DNA: TGTGCCAGCAGCTTAGAGGGAGGGGTGAGCCAAGAGACCCAGTACTTC; V gene: TRBV7-2; D gene: TRBD2; clone size: NA; J gene: TRBJ2-5
CDR3 protein: CASGFGGGNQPQHF; CDR3 DNA: TGTGCCAGCGGTTTCGGGGGGGGCAATCAGCCCCAGCATTTT; V gene: TRBV6-5; D gene: NA; clone size: many; J gene: TRBJ1-5
CDR3 protein: CASSLSGGFHVDEQYF; CDR3 DNA: TGCGCCAGCAGCTTGTCAGGGGGCTTTCACGTCGACGAGCAGTACTTC; V gene: TRBV5-1; D gene: TRBD1; clone size: many; J gene: TRBJ2-7
CDR3 protein: CASSGTGEGGYTF; CDR3 DNA: TGTGCCAGCAGTGGGACAGGGGAGGGGGGCTACACCTTC; V gene: TRBV6-5; D gene: TRBD1; clone size: NA; J gene: TRBJ1-2